This T cell receptor (beta chain) was retrieved from a study of Graves' ophthalmopathy and Graves' hyperthyroidism. The study's findings and limits: This model predicted ophthalmopathy progression (sensitivity 70% to 71%, specificity about 72%).

The TCR beta CDR3 regions underwent amplification from RNA transcripts. In the first round, RT-PCR was carried out with HTBI primers, and a multiplex PCR formed the second round. TCRdb independently ran MiXCR on the multiplex PCR reads; one entry per CDR3 protein. The sample has over a million distinct CDR3 sequences; 35% to 40% are singletons. V dropped 3 bases and J dropped 2 bases, with 17 bases sitting between them. The CDR3 contains 17 residues. Germline V gives CDR1 LNHDA, CDR2 SQIVND (reference sequence). Patients newly diagnosed with hyperthyroidism, under 2 months' duration, were aged 18 to 65, the study reports. Diagnoses were established from clinical symptoms, serum thyroxine, TRAb, thyroid ultrasound and orbital computed tomography. Notes on this clonotype: Its antigen remains unidentified.

The origin of this receptor is an adult man with Graves' hyperthyroidism. V gene TRBV19 combines with J gene TRBJ1-5, with a tentative D call TRBD1 (5 bases). Sequencing was done on a sample of peripheral blood or thyroid tissue (not recorded which). CDR3 DNA sequence: TGTGCCAGTAGTATGGACACCCACCTCCAAGGCAATCAGCCCCAGCATTTT. It yields the protein CASSMDTHLQGNQPQHF.